Following are 5 T cell receptor beta chains from one sample sequenced in a study of blood T cell repertoires in COVID-19. Profiling relied on immunoSEQ multiplex PCR, and the TCRdb table lists in-frame clones only, not all of them. The top ten hold less than 8% of the sample, which has roughly 230,000 clones, 83% seen once. The material sequenced was peripheral blood. These receptors all come from a woman between 50 and 59 years old with acute or convalescent COVID-19.

In its sample, this clone was seen a few times. This sequence joins TRBV10-2 and TRBJ2-7; a weak D match, TRBD1 (6 bases). Trimming left V 8 bases short and J 3 bases short, with 8 bases between. Germline CDR1 is WSHSY and CDR2 is SAAADI. CDR3 length equals 11 residues. This CDR3 is CASEQGYEQYF. The CDR3 nucleotides read TGCGCCAGCGAACAGGGCTACGAGCAGTACTTC.

This chain joins TRBV18 and TRBJ1-2; tentative D call: TRBD1 (6 bases). The germline V gene encodes CDR1 KGHSH and CDR2 LQKENI. This CDR3 has 15 amino acids. The ends were cut back, 1 base at V and 4 bases at J, with 13 bases in the middle. The CDR3: CASSPQGVDGYGYTF. The CDR3 nucleotides are TGTGCCAGCTCACCACAGGGGGTTGACGGCTATGGCTACACCTTC.

The chain employs TRBV6-6 and TRBJ1-2; D is ambiguous. The V gene's germline CDR1 is MNHNY and CDR2 SVGAGI (reference sequence). The CDR3 is made up of 12 amino acids. V lost 4 bases, J lost 4 bases, and 7 bases lay in between. CDR3 in amino acids: CASSSGFYGYTF. CDR3 DNA: TGTGCCAGCAGTTCGGGGTTCTATGGCTACACCTTC.

The V gene is TRBV12-3 or TRBV12-4, the J gene TRBJ2-1, with 8 bases identical to TRBD2. V trimming: 7 bases; J trimming: 9 bases; junction bases outside the gene matches: 8. CDR3 length: 13 amino acids. Here the CDR3 DNA reads TGTGCCAGCACCGACCGGGGGGGCGGTGAGCAGTTCTTC. Its protein product is CASTDRGGGEQFF.

The V call is TRBV7-8, the J call TRBJ2-3, with TRBD2 as a possible D gene (7 bases). There are 18 residues in the CDR3. Trimming removed 5 bases at V and 1 base at J, with 22 bases between. CDR1 and CDR2 (germline): SGHVS, FQNEAQ. The CDR3 DNA is TGTGCCAGCAGCCGTAGACGACCGTGGGGGGGGCGCACAGATACGCAGTATTTT. Its protein is CASSRRRPWGGRTDTQYF.